This T cell receptor (beta chain) was observed in a study of blood T cell repertoires in COVID-19. The CDR3 consists of 11 residues. Germline V gene sequence: CDR1 LNHDA, CDR2 SQIVND (reference sequence). Trimming pared 3 bases from V and 7 bases from J, leaving 4 bases between. Sequencing used immunoSEQ multiplex PCR; TCRdb keeps in-frame clones, though not all of them. This table holds 70,000 to 95,000 clones, 89% found once. This chain uses TRBV19 with TRBJ2-1; D is unclear. This receptor was taken from a woman older than 75 with active COVID-19. The sequenced sample was peripheral blood. The chain's CDR3 is CASSIRNEQFF. The CDR3 nucleotides read TGTGCCAGTAGTATCAGGAATGAGCAGTTCTTC.